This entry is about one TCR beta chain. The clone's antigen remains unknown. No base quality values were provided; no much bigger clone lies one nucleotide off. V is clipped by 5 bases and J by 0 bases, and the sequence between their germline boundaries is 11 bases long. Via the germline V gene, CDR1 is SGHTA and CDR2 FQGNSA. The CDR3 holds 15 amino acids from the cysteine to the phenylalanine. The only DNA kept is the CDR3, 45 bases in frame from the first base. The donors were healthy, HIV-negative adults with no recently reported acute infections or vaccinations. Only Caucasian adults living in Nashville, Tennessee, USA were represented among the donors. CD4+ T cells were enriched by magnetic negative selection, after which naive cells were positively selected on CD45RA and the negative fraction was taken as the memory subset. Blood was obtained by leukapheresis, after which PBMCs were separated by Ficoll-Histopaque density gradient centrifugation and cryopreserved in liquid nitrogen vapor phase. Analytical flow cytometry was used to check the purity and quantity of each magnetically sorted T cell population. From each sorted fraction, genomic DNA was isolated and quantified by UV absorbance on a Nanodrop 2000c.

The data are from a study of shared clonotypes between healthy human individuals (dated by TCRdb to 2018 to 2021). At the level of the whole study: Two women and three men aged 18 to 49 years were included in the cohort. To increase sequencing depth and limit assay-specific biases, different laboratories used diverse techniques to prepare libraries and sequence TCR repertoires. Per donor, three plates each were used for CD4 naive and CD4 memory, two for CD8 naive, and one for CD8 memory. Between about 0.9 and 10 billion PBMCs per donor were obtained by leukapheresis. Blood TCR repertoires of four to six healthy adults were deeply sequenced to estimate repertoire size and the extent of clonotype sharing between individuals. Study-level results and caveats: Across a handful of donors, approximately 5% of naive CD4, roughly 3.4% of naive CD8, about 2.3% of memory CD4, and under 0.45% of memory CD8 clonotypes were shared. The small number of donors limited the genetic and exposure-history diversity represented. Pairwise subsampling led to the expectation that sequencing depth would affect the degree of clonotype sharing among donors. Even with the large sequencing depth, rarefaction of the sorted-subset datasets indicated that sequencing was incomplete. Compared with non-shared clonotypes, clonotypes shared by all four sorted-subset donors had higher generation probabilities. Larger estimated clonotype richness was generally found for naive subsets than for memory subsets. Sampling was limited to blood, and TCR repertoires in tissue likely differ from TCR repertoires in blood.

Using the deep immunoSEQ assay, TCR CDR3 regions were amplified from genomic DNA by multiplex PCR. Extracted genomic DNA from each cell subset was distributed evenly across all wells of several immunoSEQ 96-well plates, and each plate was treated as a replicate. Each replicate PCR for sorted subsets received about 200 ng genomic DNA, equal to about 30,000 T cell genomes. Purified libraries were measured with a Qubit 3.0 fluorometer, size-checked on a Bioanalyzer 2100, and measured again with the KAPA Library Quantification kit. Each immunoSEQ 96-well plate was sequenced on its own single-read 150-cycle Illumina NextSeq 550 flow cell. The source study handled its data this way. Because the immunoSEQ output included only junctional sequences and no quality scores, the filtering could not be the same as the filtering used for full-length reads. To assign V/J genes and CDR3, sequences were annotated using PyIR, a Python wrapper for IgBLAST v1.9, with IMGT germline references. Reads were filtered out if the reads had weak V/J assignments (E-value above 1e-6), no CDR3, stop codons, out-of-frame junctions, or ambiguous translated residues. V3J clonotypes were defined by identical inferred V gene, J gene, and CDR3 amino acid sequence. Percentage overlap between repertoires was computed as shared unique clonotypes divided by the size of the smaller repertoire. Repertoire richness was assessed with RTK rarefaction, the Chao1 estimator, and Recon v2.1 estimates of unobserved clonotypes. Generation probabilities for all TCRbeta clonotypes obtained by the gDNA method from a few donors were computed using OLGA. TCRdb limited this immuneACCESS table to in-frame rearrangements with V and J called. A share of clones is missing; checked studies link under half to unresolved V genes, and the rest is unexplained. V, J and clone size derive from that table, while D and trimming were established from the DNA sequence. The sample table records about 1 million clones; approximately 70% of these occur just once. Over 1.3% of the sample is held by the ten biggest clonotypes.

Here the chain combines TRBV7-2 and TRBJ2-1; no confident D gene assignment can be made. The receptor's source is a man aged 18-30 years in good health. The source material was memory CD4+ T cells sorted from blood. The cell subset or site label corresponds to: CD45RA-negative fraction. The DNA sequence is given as TGTGCCAGCAGCCCAGACTCGAGCTCCTACAATGAGCAGTTCTTC. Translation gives CASSPDSSSYNEQFF.